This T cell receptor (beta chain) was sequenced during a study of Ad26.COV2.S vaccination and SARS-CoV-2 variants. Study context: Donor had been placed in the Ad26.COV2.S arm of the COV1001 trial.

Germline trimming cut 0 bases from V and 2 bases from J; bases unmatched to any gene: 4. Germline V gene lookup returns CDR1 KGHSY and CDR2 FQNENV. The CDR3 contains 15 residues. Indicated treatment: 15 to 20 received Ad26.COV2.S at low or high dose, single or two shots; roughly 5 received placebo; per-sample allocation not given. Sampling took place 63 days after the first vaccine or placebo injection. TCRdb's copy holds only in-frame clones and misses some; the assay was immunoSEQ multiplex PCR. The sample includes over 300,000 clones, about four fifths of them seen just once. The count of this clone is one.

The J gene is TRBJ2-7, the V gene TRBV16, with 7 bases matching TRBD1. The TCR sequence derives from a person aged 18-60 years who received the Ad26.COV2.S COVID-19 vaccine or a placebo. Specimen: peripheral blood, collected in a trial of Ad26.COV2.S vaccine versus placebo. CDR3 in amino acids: CASSQSGQVPYEQYF. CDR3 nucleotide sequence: TGTGCCAGCAGCCAATCAGGACAGGTCCCCTACGAGCAGTACTTC.